This TCR beta chain was profiled in a study of blood T cells in healthy people across ages. V lost 8 bases and J lost 6, with 11 bases in between. The germline V gene has CDR1 SGHVS and CDR2 FQNEAQ. This CDR3 is 11 amino acids long. The authors ran a second PCR of about 6 to 11 cycles using a sample-barcoded 5' primer and a J-beta primer mix. TCRdb called the 5' RACE reads again in MiXCR, with one record for every CDR3 protein. The sample has over a million distinct CDR3 sequences, approximately 42% seen once. This clonotype showed up just a few times. This chain joins TRBV7-8 and TRBJ2-7; no definite D call. This receptor was identified in a woman aged 18 to 35 in good health. The sample was blood. The CDR3 DNA follows: TGTGCCAGCCTCAATGTGGGCGAGCAGTACTTC. Its translation: CASLNVGEQYF.